This T cell receptor (beta chain) originates from a study of cytomegalovirus exposure and HLA in healthy donors. Whole-study results and caveats: Trimming of TCR beta V- and J-genes showed a link, identified in a later analysis, to a missense DCLRE1C variant. Rare TCR sequences dominated, though some public TCRs recurred in many donors. Under in vitro conditions, a few CMV-associated chains were confirmed as specific for CMV antigens.

A multiplex PCR was run with 60 Vbeta primers and 13 Jbeta primers. Sequencing was performed with immunoSEQ multiplex PCR; in TCRdb, only in-frame clones are kept and a portion is missing. Its table records 150,000 or so clones. Worth noting for this clone: Its antigen is not identified.

These donors counted as nominally healthy when sampled, but unrecorded immune exposures were likely. The trim removed 2 bases at V and 3 bases at J, leaving 9 bases unmatched. CDR3 size: 16 residues. Germline V gives CDR1 SGDLS, CDR2 YYNGEE. This receptor was obtained from a woman aged 45-65 years in good health and CMV-seronegative. V usage is TRBV9 and J usage is TRBJ2-3, with 7 bases identical to TRBD1. Sequences were obtained from PBMCs. The chain's CDR3 is CASSVRTGEGTDTQYF. The CDR3 nucleotides read TGTGCCAGCAGCGTCCGAACAGGGGAAGGTACAGATACGCAGTATTTT.